This T cell receptor (beta chain) is drawn from a study of cytomegalovirus exposure and HLA in healthy donors. Study findings and constraints: Analysis performed later showed TCR beta chains linked to HLA being more clonally expanded than equally common others.

Notes on this clone: Its specificity is not known.

With 60 Vbeta and 13 Jbeta primers, the PCR was carried out. Per the original methods: Unique TCR beta chains numbered about 72 million in a later analysis, with around 11 million shared. This table comes from immunoSEQ multiplex PCR, and its TCRdb copy is limited to in-frame clones, with some not included. The DNA was the basis for D and trimming; V, J and clone size are from that table. The table records about 160,000 clones, around 79% of them present only once. V was shortened by 6 bases and J by 7 bases, with 18 bases between the two germline ends. The CDR3 loop spans 15 amino acids. In germline, CDR1 is LNHDA, CDR2 SQIVND (reference sequence).

V and J are TRBV19 and TRBJ2-2; D is perhaps TRBD2 (5 bases). The sample consisted of PBMCs. This sequence was found in a man between 40 and 49 years old in good health and CMV-seronegative. CDR3 coding DNA: TGTGCCAGTAGCCATAGGGTGGAGGATGGCGGGGAGCTGTTTTTT. It translates to CASSHRVEDGGELFF. Looking up the rest from reference TRBV19 and TRBJ2-2 gives the full variable domain: DGGITQSPKYLFRKEGQNVTLSCEQNLNHDAMYWYRQDPGQGLRLIYYSQIVNDFQKGDIAEGYSVSREKKESFPLTVTSAQKNPTAFYLCASSHRVEDGGELFFGEGSRLTVL.